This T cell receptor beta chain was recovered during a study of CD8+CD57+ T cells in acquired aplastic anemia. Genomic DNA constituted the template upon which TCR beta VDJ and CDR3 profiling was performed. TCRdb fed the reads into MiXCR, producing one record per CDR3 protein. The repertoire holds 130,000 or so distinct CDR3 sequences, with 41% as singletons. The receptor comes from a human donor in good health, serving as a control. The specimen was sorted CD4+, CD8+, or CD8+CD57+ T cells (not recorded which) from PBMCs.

The CDR3 region has the DNA TGTGCCAGCAGTTACGGGGGGACAGGGGGCGTCGGCTACACCTTC. It specifies CASSYGGTGGVGYTF. This rearrangement joins TRBV7-9 to TRBJ1-2; 12 positions match TRBD1. Germline lookup yields CDR1 SEHNR and CDR2 FQNEAQ (reference sequence). This CDR3 has 15 residues. V lost 6 bases and J lost 8; bases outside the gene matches: 10.